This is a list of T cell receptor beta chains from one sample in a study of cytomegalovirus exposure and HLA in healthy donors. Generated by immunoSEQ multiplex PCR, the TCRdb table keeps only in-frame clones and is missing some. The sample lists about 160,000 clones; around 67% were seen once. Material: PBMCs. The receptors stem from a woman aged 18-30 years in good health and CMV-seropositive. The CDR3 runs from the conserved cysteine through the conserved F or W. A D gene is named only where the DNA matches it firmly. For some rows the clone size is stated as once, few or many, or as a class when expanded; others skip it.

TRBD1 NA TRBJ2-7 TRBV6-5 TGTGCCAGCGGCTCGGGACAGAAACCCTACGAGCAGTACTTC CASGSGQKPYEQYF
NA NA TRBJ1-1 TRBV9 TGTGCCAGCAGCGTTGGAGGGTCCACTGAAGCTTTCTTT CASSVGGSTEAFF
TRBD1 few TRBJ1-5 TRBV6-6 TGTGCCAGCAGCCTGGACAGGAATCAGCCCCAGCATTTT CASSLDRNQPQHF
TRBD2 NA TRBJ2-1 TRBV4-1 TGCGCCAGCAGCCCCGGGACTAGCGACAATGAGCAGTTCTTC CASSPGTSDNEQFF
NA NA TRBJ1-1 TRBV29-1 TGCAGCGTTCCCACCGGGAGGTGGGGGAACACTGAAGCTTTCTTT CSVPTGRWGNTEAFF
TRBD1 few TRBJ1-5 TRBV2 TGTGCCAGCAGTGTAGACAGGGTGGAACAGCCCCAGCATTTT CASSVDRVEQPQHF
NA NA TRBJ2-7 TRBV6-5 TGTGCCAGCAAACGGGAGTCTAGTCCCCCCTACGAGCAGTACTTC CASKRESSPPYEQYF
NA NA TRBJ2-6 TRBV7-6 TGTGCCAGCAGCCTGATTGACAGGGAGGAAGGGGCCAACGTCCTGACTTTC CASSLIDREEGANVLTF
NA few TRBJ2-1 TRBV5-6 TGTGCCAGCAGCCCGTTGACCCGGAGTGGTGAGCAGTTCTTC CASSPLTRSGEQFF
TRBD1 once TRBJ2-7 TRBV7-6 TGTGCCAGCAGCCCAATAAGGACAGGGGGCTACGAGCAGTACTTC CASSPIRTGGYEQYF
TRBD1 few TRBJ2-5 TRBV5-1 TGCGCCAGCAGCTTCCAGGGGGCGTTGGAGACCCAGTACTTC CASSFQGALETQYF
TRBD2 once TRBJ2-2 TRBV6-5 TGTGCCAGCAGTTACTTAGCGGGGGGAACCGGGGAGCTGTTTTTT CASSYLAGGTGELFF
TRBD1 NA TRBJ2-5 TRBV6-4 TGTGCCAGCCGAGCAGGGGGAGAGACCCAGTACTTC CASRAGGETQYF
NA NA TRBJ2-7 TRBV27 TGTGCCAGCAGTGCGACACGCGACAGCAGCGAACAGTACTTC CASSATRDSSEQYF
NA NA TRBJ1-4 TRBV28 TGTGCCAGCAGTTTACTGCGACTCAAAAATGAAAAACTGTTTTTT CASSLLRLKNEKLFF
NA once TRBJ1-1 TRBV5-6 TGTGCCAGCAGCAACCCCCGGGGAGGGGTTTATGAAGCTTTCTTT CASSNPRGGVYEAFF
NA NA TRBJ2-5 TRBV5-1 TGCGCCAGCAGCCACGGACCCGTGGGAGCTCAAGAGACCCAGTACTTC CASSHGPVGAQETQYF
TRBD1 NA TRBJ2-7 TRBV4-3 TGCGCCAGCAGCCAGGTTCTCGGGACAGGGAATGCGGAGCAGTACTTC CASSQVLGTGNAEQYF
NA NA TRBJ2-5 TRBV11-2 TGTGCCAGCAGCTTAGGCCGAAGAGGAGATGGCCAAGAGACCCAGTACTTC CASSLGRRGDGQETQYF
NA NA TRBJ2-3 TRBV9 TGTGCCAGCAGCTCCCGTTCCCCTAGCACAGATACGCAGTATTTT CASSSRSPSTDTQYF
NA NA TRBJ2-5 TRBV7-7 TGTGCTAGCAGCTTAGACGGGAGAGGTGGGGAGACCCAGTACTTC CASSLDGRGGETQYF
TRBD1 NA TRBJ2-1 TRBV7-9 TGTGCCAGCAGCTCGACAGGGGATGAGCAGTTCTTC CASSSTGDEQFF
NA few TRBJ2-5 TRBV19 TGTGCCAGTAATGCAGGGGGGTACGAAGAGACCCAGTACTTC CASNAGGYEETQYF
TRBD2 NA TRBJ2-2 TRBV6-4 TGTGCCAGCAGTGACTCGGGACTAGCGGGAGGGACGGAGAACACCGGGGAGCTGTTTTTT CASSDSGLAGGTENTGELFF
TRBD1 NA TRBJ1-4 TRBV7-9 TGTGCCAGCAGCCTTCAATACAGGGGGCGGGTTAATGAAAAACTGTTTTTT CASSLQYRGRVNEKLFF
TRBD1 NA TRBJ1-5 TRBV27 TGTGCCAGCACCCCCAGGGGGGTCGGGGTGGGCAATCAGCCCCAGCATTTT CASTPRGVGVGNQPQHF
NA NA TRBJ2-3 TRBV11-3 TGTGCCAGCAGCCCCGCCTACACAGATACGCAGTATTTT CASSPAYTDTQYF
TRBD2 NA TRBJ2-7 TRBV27 TGTGCCAGCAGTTTCGGGACTAGTACCGAGCAGTACTTC CASSFGTSTEQYF
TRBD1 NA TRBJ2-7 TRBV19 TGTGCCAGTAGTATGGGACAGGGCCTTTTCTCCTACGAGCAGTACTTC CASSMGQGLFSYEQYF
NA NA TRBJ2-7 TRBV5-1 TGCGCCAGCAGCTTGGAACTAGCAACGGCCGAGCAGTACTTC CASSLELATAEQYF
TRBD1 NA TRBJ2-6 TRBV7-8 TGTGCCAGCAGCTTCCGGACAGGGCGTGGAGTTGCTGGGGCCAACGTCCTGACTTTC CASSFRTGRGVAGANVLTF
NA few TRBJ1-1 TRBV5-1 TGCGCCAGCAGCCAGGGCGAAAACACTGAAGCTTTCTTT CASSQGENTEAFF
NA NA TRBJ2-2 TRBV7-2 TGTGCCAGCAGCTTAGCGCACTCAACCGGGGAGCTGTTTTTT CASSLAHSTGELFF
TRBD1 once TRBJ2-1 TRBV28 TGTGCCAGCACCATAAACCCGGGACAGGGGGCATACAATGAGCAGTTCTTC CASTINPGQGAYNEQFF
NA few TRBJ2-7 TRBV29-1 TGCAGCGCAAAGACAGGAGGCTACGAGCAGTACTTC CSAKTGGYEQYF
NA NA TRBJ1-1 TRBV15 TGTGCCACCAGCAGCGAAGGGGGGGGGAACACTGAAGCTTTCTTT CATSSEGGGNTEAFF